A selection of T cell receptor beta chains follows, all from one sample in a study of beta chain features in type 1 diabetes. Sequenced by immunoSEQ multiplex PCR; TCRdb stores in-frame clones only, minus some. Of fewer than 650,000 clones in the sample, roughly 15% were seen once. Sequenced sample: naive CD4+ T cells from blood. The origin of the receptors is a man in his late teens or twenties in good health. Both conserved end residues are part of each CDR3. The D gene is left open where the match is weak. A clone size is listed for some rows: how often the clone was seen (once, few, many), or a class if it is expanded.

>few|TRBV7-9|TRBJ1-2|.
CASSNPGSSGYTF
TGTGCCAGCAGCAATCCCGGGTCTTCTGGCTACACCTTC
>few|TRBV2|TRBJ2-7|.
CASRRTYYEQYF
TGTGCCAGCAGGCGGACGTACTACGAGCAGTACTTC
>.|TRBV12-5|TRBJ2-4|.
CASGLGGTGDIQYF
TGTGCTAGTGGTTTGGGCGGGACCGGGGACATTCAGTACTTC
>few|TRBV18|TRBJ1-1|.
CASSSGIRTEAFF
TGTGCCAGCTCTTCTGGGATCCGCACTGAAGCTTTCTTT
>.|TRBV10-3|TRBJ2-1|.
CAISERGTDEQFF
TGTGCCATCAGTGAACGCGGGACTGATGAGCAGTTCTTC
>.|TRBV13|TRBJ2-6|.
CAGRHSGANVLTF
TGTGCCGGAAGACACTCTGGGGCCAACGTCCTGACTTTC
>few|TRBV28|TRBJ2-1|TRBD1
CAAGTARFSNEQFF
TGTGCCGCAGGGACAGCCCGATTCAGCAATGAGCAGTTCTTC
>.|TRBV18|TRBJ2-2|.
CASHLSGTGELFF
TGTGCCAGCCATTTATCTGGCACCGGGGAGCTGTTTTTT
>.|TRBV7-9|TRBJ2-1|.
CASSLAGSLSYNEQFF
TGTGCCAGCAGCTTAGCGGGCTCCCTCTCCTACAATGAGCAGTTCTTC
>.|TRBV6-5|TRBJ2-4|TRBD1
CASRGQGRYIQYF
TGTGCCAGCAGGGGACAGGGGAGGTACATTCAGTACTTC
>.|TRBV4-2|TRBJ2-5|TRBD2
CASSQGAGGLGETQYF
TGTGCCAGCAGCCAAGGAGCGGGGGGGCTGGGAGAGACCCAGTACTTC
>.|TRBV27|TRBJ1-2|.
CASSFQGTLYGYTF
TGTGCCAGCAGTTTCCAGGGAACCCTCTATGGCTACACCTTC
>.|TRBV2|TRBJ2-1|.
CASSERLYNEQFF
TGTGCCAGCAGTGAACGGCTCTACAATGAGCAGTTCTTC
>few|TRBV4-1|TRBJ1-5|.
CASSQSGRVVPNQPQHF
TGCGCCAGCAGCCAGAGCGGCAGGGTGGTCCCCAATCAGCCCCAGCATTTT
>.|TRBV7-9|TRBJ1-2|TRBD1
CASSARQGEGGYTF
TGTGCCAGCAGCGCCCGACAGGGAGAAGGTGGCTACACCTTC
>few|TRBV2|TRBJ2-5|TRBD1
CASSGQGQETQYF
TGTGCCAGCAGTGGACAGGGGCAAGAGACCCAGTACTTC
>.|TRBV18|TRBJ2-3|TRBD1
CASSLLPGQGLDTQYF
TGTGCCAGCTCACTACTACCGGGACAGGGTTTGGATACGCAGTATTTT
>.|TRBV2|TRBJ2-2|.
CASSPTRYRRNANTGELFF
TGTGCCAGCAGTCCAACGAGGTACAGGAGAAATGCGAACACCGGGGAGCTGTTTTTT
>few|TRBV5-1|TRBJ1-2|.
CASSVGGPGYTF
TGCGCCAGCAGCGTCGGGGGTCCCGGCTACACCTTC
>few|TRBV29-1|TRBJ2-7|TRBD1
CSVTGQGISYEQYF
TGCAGCGTAACGGGACAGGGAATTTCCTACGAGCAGTACTTC
>.|TRBV9|TRBJ2-2|.
CASLRDTDTGELFF
TGTGCCAGCCTCCGGGACACGGACACCGGGGAGCTGTTTTTT
>.|TRBV10-3|TRBJ2-7|.
CAIRKQGLYEQYF
TGTGCCATCAGGAAACAGGGACTCTACGAGCAGTACTTC
>.|TRBV11-2|TRBJ2-7|.
CASSFSAGQYF
TGTGCCAGCAGCTTCTCGGCAGGGCAGTACTTC
>few|TRBV6-6|TRBJ1-2|.
CASTLYESNYGYTF
TGTGCCAGCACCTTGTACGAATCTAACTATGGCTACACCTTC
>.|TRBV28|TRBJ1-1|.
CASSTPTEAFF
TGTGCCAGCAGTACCCCCACTGAAGCTTTCTTT
>few|TRBV18|TRBJ1-4|.
CASSPGHWDGKLFF
TGTGCCAGCTCACCTGGACACTGGGACGGAAAACTGTTTTTT
>.|TRBV15|TRBJ1-1|.
CATSTSKSEAFF
TGTGCCACCAGCACGAGTAAGTCAGAAGCTTTCTTT
>.|TRBV5-1|TRBJ1-4|TRBD1
CASCRDSEKLFF
TGCGCCAGCTGCCGGGACAGTGAAAAACTGTTTTTT
>.|TRBV29-1|TRBJ1-3|.
CSVQETSGNTIYF
TGCAGCGTTCAGGAGACCTCTGGAAACACCATATATTTT
>few|TRBV10-3|TRBJ1-2|TRBD1
CAISEGTGSYGYTF
TGTGCCATCAGTGAGGGGACAGGTAGCTATGGCTACACCTTC
>.|TRBV7-9|TRBJ2-5|.
CASRSGLLQETQYF
TGTGCCAGCAGATCGGGACTCCTGCAGGAGACCCAGTACTTC
>.|TRBV7-2|TRBJ2-5|TRBD1
CASSPGTGPSQYF
TGTGCCAGCAGCCCCGGGACAGGACCTTCCCAGTACTTC
>.|TRBV7-9|TRBJ1-2|.
CASSPQQGQANYGYTF
TGTGCCAGCAGCCCCCAGCAAGGGCAGGCTAACTATGGCTACACCTTC
>few|TRBV19|TRBJ2-3|.
CASSHPDTDTQYF
TGTGCCAGTAGTCACCCCGACACAGATACGCAGTATTTT